This TCR beta chain stems from a study of Ad26.COV2.S vaccination and SARS-CoV-2 variants. Profiling relied on immunoSEQ multiplex PCR, and the TCRdb table lists in-frame clones only, not all of them. The table shows fewer than 900,000 clones, with roughly 90% occurring only once. This clone showed up just once. What it binds is not known. The CDR3 totals 16 residues. CDR1 and CDR2 from the germline V gene are LNHNV and YYDKDF (reference sequence). V lost 2 bases and J lost 3, with 14 bases in between. Study-wide points: Overall T cell responses may have been underestimated by the analyses of TCR breadth and depth.

Noted treatment: around 19 received Ad26.COV2.S at low or high dose, single or two shots; roughly five received placebo; per-sample allocation not given. Samples were taken on day 63 after the first vaccine or placebo injection. Sequencing used peripheral blood, obtained in a trial of Ad26.COV2.S vaccine versus placebo. The genes are TRBV15 and TRBJ2-1; no definite D call. This clonotype originated in a person aged 18 to 65 who received the Ad26.COV2.S COVID-19 vaccine or a placebo. In nucleotides, the CDR3 is TGTGCCACCAGCAGAACTCTAAAGGGATACTACAATGAGCAGTTCTTC. Encoded protein: CATSRTLKGYYNEQFF.